One sample yielded the 22 T cell receptor beta chains listed below, sequenced in a study of shared clonotypes between healthy human individuals. The naive CD8 population came from CD45RO-negative cells selected for CCR7, without terminally differentiated effector memory CD45RA+ cells. Sequenced by immunoSEQ multiplex PCR; TCRdb stores in-frame clones only, minus some. The sample comprises about 2 million clones, about 94% of which are singletons, and around 1.2% rests with the top ten. Sample: naive CD8+ T cells sorted from blood. The receptors were sampled from a young man in good health.

The rearrangement links TRBV25-1 to TRBJ1-1; 8 nucleotides agree with TRBD1. CDR1 and CDR2 from the germline V gene are MGHDK and SYGVNS. The CDR3 has 17 amino acids. With 4 bases clipped from V and 5 bases from J, the junction kept 15 bases outside the gene matches. CDR3 sequence reads: CASSAHPGTGLGTEAFF. The CDR3 DNA reads as TGTGCCAGCAGTGCACATCCCGGGACAGGATTGGGAACTGAAGCTTTCTTT. The full variable domain, rest sourced from reference TRBV25-1 and TRBJ1-1, is EADIYQTPRYLVIGTGKKITLECSQTMGHDKMYWYQQDPGMELHLIHYSYGVNSTEKGDLSSESTVSRIRTEHFPLTLESARPSHTSQYLCASSAHPGTGLGTEAFFGQGTRLTVV.

This chain connects TRBV7-8 to TRBJ2-3, with 9 bases matching TRBD2. The germline gives CDR1 SGHVS, CDR2 FQNEAQ. The CDR3 is made up of 16 amino acids. Trimming at V came to 5 bases and at J to 2 bases, leaving 8 bases not matched to a gene. The CDR3 region is CASSPVLAGLTDTQYF. The CDR3 bases are TGTGCCAGCAGCCCCGTCCTAGCGGGACTCACAGATACGCAGTATTTT.

This clone was seen just once. The chain employs TRBV4-1 and TRBJ2-1; D is perhaps TRBD2 (6 bases). This CDR3 is built from 18 residues. V lost 3 bases to trimming and J lost 1 base, with 19 bases between them. Germline-derived CDR1 and CDR2 are MGHRA and YSYEKL. CDR3 loop: CASSHDDSSAESYNEQFF. The DNA for the CDR3 is TGCGCCAGCAGCCACGATGACTCTAGCGCCGAATCCTACAATGAGCAGTTCTTC.

The gene calls are TRBV28 and TRBJ2-7; D is tentatively TRBD1 or TRBD2 (5 bases each). The CDR3 has 13 amino acids. Trimming left V 7 bases short and J 4 bases short, with 14 bases between. Germline V gene data show CDR1 as MDHEN and CDR2 as SYDVKM. CDR3 in amino acids: CASTGTPRYEQYF. DNA for the CDR3: TGTGCCAGCACCGGGACCCCCCGATACGAGCAGTACTTC.

V and J are TRBV6-6 and TRBJ1-1, with 9 positions matching TRBD1. The CDR3 extends over 13 amino acids. V lost 7 bases, J lost 4 bases, and 4 bases stayed unmatched. Germline-derived CDR1 and CDR2 are MNHNY and SVGAGI (reference sequence). The CDR3 DNA sequence: TGTGCCAGCAACCACAGGGGGCTCACTGAAGCTTTCTTT. The encoded protein is CASNHRGLTEAFF.

The rearrangement joins TRBV15 to TRBJ1-1; D possibly corresponds to TRBD1 (5 bases). CDR1 LNHNV and CDR2 YYDKDF come from the germline V gene (reference sequence). V was trimmed by 0 bases and J by 2 bases, leaving 7 bases between them. The CDR3 contains 14 residues. CDR3 residues: CATSRDGDNTEAFF. The CDR3 DNA reads TGTGCCACCAGCAGAGATGGGGACAACACTGAAGCTTTCTTT. Full variable domain (remainder filled in from reference TRBV15 and TRBJ1-1): DAMVIQNPRYQVTQFGKPVTLSCSQTLNHNVMYWYQQKSSQAPKLLFHYYDKDFNNEADTPDNFQSRRPNTSFCFLDIRSPGLGDTAMYLCATSRDGDNTEAFFGQGTRLTVV.

The chain links TRBV5-6 to TRBJ2-7; D is possibly TRBD2 (6 bases). The CDR3 is made up of 12 amino acids. Trimming removed 5 bases at V and 6 bases at J, with 12 bases between. Germline V gene sequence: CDR1 SGHDT, CDR2 YYEEEE. CDR3 sequence reads: CASSFSSVEQYF. The CDR3 region has the DNA TGTGCCAGCAGTTTTTCTAGCGTCGAGCAGTACTTC. The whole variable domain, filled in from reference TRBV5-6 and TRBJ2-7, reads DAGVTQSPTHLIKTRGQQVTLRCSPKSGHDTVSWYQQALGQGPQFIFQYYEEEERQRGNFPDRFSGHQFPNYSSELNVNALLLGDSALYLCASSFSSVEQYFGPGTRLTVT.

About this clone itself: This sample also contains other DNA sequences that code for the same CDR3. The rearrangement uses TRBV30 and TRBJ2-2, with D uncertain. Trimming took 0 bases from V and 5 from J, leaving 7 bases between them. Per the germline V gene, CDR1 is GTSNPN and CDR2 is SVGIG (reference sequence). The CDR3 consists of 13 residues. In DNA, the CDR3 is TGTGCCTGGAGTGTCTTGGATACCGGGGAGCTGTTTTTT. This gives the protein CAWSVLDTGELFF.

This chain joins TRBV5-6 and TRBJ2-7; 11 bases are a match to TRBD2. Trimming took 3 bases from V and 2 from J; bases not matched to a gene: 10. The CDR3 is made up of 17 amino acids. CDR1 and CDR2 from the germline V gene are SGHDT and YYEEEE. The CDR3 DNA follows: TGTGCCAGCAGCTGGACCACACTAGCGGGGGAACCCTACGAGCAGTACTTC. Protein: CASSWTTLAGEPYEQYF.

Concerning this clone: The sample holds other DNA sequences that translate to the same CDR3. The V gene is TRBV5-1, the J gene TRBJ2-3; weak D call: TRBD1 (5 bases). V lost 1 base, J lost 6 bases, and 6 bases lay in between. The CDR3 is made up of 12 amino acids. Looked up from germline, CDR1 is SGHRS and CDR2 is YFSETQ. The CDR3 is CASSLQGDTQYF. Here the CDR3 DNA reads TGCGCCAGCAGCTTGCAGGGCGATACGCAGTATTTT.

V and J are TRBV2 and TRBJ2-5; D assignment may be TRBD1 or TRBD2 (5 bases each). Germline CDR1 and CDR2: SNHLY and FYNNEI. The CDR3 runs to 14 residues. Trimming stripped 6 bases from V and 5 bases from J, with 16 bases between. This CDR3 reads CASSASGLEETQYF. CDR3 coding DNA: TGTGCCAGCAGCGCCTCGGGGCTCGAGGAGACCCAGTACTTC.

The chain links TRBV27 to TRBJ1-4; no clear D gene. Trimming took off 10 bases at V and 8 bases at J, with 17 bases between the two ends. CDR1 and CDR2 from the germline V gene are MNHEY and SMNVEV (reference sequence). This CDR3 is 13 amino acids long. The CDR3 DNA follows: TGTGCCACCCAGTCACATTCGGACGAAAAACTGTTTTTT. Its protein product is CATQSHSDEKLFF.

This clone was observed once. This rearrangement joins TRBV27 to TRBJ1-1; 11 bases are a match to TRBD1. Germline V lookup: CDR1 MNHEY, CDR2 SMNVEV (reference sequence). The CDR3 runs 15 residues. V shed 4 bases, J shed 4 bases, and the junction held 5 bases outside the gene matches. This CDR3 reads CASSSGQGAGTEAFF. DNA for the CDR3: TGTGCCAGCAGTTCCGGACAGGGGGCTGGCACTGAAGCTTTCTTT.

V gene TRBV7-9 combines with J gene TRBJ2-1; the D gene is possibly TRBD1 (6 bases). Trimming removed 8 bases at V and 6 bases at J, with 14 bases between. Looked up from germline, CDR1 is SEHNR and CDR2 is FQNEAQ (reference sequence). The CDR3 is made up of 13 amino acids. The CDR3 DNA reads as TGTGCCAGCGGTATGGGACAACCCAATGAGCAGTTCTTC. It translates to CASGMGQPNEQFF. Variable domain in full (rest from reference TRBV7-9 and TRBJ2-1): DTGVSQNPRHKITKRGQNVTFRCDPISEHNRLYWYRQTLGQGPEFLTYFQNEAQLEKSRLLSDRFSAERPKGSFSTLEIQRTEQGDSAMYLCASGMGQPNEQFFGPGTRLTVL.

The rearrangement uses TRBV27 and TRBJ2-3, with 11 bases identical to TRBD2. V shed 7 bases and J 6 bases; nucleotides not matched to a gene: 9. The CDR3 has 15 amino acids. Germline CDR1 is MNHEY and CDR2 is SMNVEV (reference sequence). The CDR3 nucleotides are TGTGCCAGCACCCTCACTACTAGCGGGAGTGATACGCAGTATTTT. Protein: CASTLTTSGSDTQYF.

V gene TRBV10-2 combines with J gene TRBJ2-5; weak D call: TRBD1 (6 bases). The germline V and J ends were trimmed by 9 bases and 5 bases, with 13 bases remaining between them. The CDR3 covers 12 residues. Germline V lookup: CDR1 WSHSY, CDR2 SAAADI. CDR3 DNA: TGCGCCAGTTCAGGGGTTCGGGAGACCCAGTACTTC. This translates into CASSGVRETQYF.

J is TRBJ2-1 and V is TRBV2, with TRBD2 matching 9 bases. Germline lookup yields CDR1 SNHLY and CDR2 FYNNEI. Trimming took 5 bases from V and 4 from J; bases not matched to a gene: 3. The CDR3 runs 14 residues. The chain's CDR3 is CASSSSGAYNEQFF. Written as DNA, the CDR3 is TGTGCCAGCAGTTCTAGCGGGGCATACAATGAGCAGTTCTTC.

This chain connects TRBV11-3 to TRBJ2-7, with unresolved D. The CDR3 is made up of 11 amino acids. V lost 5 bases and J 5 bases, leaving 7 bases between the germline ends. Germline values: CDR1 SGHNT, CDR2 YENEEA. The CDR3 DNA sequence: TGTGCCAGCAGCGATGGAGACGAGCAGTACTTC. Translation: CASSDGDEQYF. Filled out from reference TRBV11-3 and TRBJ2-7, the complete variable domain reads EAGVVQSPRYKIIEKKQPVAFWCNPISGHNTLYWYLQNLGQGPELLIRYENEEAVDDSQLPKDRFSAERLKGVDSTLKIQPAELGDSAVYLCASSDGDEQYFGPGTRLTVT.

The CDR3: CASSTTGEGLNEKLFF. CDR3 DNA sequence: TGTGCCAGTAGTACAACAGGGGAGGGCCTTAATGAAAAACTGTTTTTT. The chain joins TRBV19 to TRBJ1-4; TRBD1 matches 7 bases. There are 16 residues in the CDR3. After removal of 4 bases from V and 4 bases from J, the junction contained 9 bases not matched to a gene. The germline CDR1 and CDR2 sequences are LNHDA and SQIVND (reference sequence).

The rearrangement links TRBV15 to TRBJ2-3; 9 bases match TRBD2. Germline CDR1 is LNHNV and CDR2 is YYDKDF (reference sequence). V dropped 5 bases and J dropped 5; count of bases not matched to a gene: 14. CDR3 length: 17 amino acids. CDR3 bases: TGTGCCACCAGCGCTCCCCGGGGGGGACTAGCAATAGATACGCAGTATTTT. Encoded protein: CATSAPRGGLAIDTQYF.

The J gene is TRBJ1-2, the V gene TRBV7-9, with TRBD1 matching over 8 bases. J gave up 5 bases and V 5 bases, and 13 bases lay outside the gene matches. CDR1 SEHNR and CDR2 FQNEAQ come from the germline V gene (reference sequence). The CDR3 length is 16 residues. CDR3 nucleotides: TGTGCCAGCAGCCCGCTTACAGGGGGGGCTGTTTATGGCTACACCTTC. Translating it yields CASSPLTGGAVYGYTF.

The chain links TRBV7-9 to TRBJ2-7, with D possibly being TRBD1 (6 bases). The length of the CDR3 is 14 residues. Germline CDR1 reads SEHNR; CDR2 reads FQNEAQ (reference sequence). V lost 2 bases to trimming and J lost 3 bases, with 11 bases between them. The CDR3 protein is CASSLPDSNYEQYF. The CDR3 DNA reads TGTGCCAGCAGCTTACCGGACAGTAACTACGAGCAGTACTTC.